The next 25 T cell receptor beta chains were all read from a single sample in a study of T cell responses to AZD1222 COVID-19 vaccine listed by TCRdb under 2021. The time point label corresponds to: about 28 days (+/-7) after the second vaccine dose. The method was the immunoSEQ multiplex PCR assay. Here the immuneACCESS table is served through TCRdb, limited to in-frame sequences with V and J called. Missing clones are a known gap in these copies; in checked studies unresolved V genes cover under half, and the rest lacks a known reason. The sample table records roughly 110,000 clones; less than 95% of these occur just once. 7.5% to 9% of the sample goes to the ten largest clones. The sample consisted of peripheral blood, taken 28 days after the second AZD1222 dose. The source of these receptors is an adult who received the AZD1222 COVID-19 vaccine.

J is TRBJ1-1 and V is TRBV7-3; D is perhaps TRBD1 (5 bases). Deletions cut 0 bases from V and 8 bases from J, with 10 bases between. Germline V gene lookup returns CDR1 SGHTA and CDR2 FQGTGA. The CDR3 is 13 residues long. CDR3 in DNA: TGTGCCAGCAGCTTAACGGGGCCGGCAGAAGCTTTCTTT. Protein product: CASSLTGPAEAFF. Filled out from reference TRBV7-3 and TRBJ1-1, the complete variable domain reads GAGVSQTPSNKVTEKGKYVELRCDPISGHTALYWYRQSLGQGPEFLIYFQGTGAADDSGLPNDRFFAVRPEGSVSTLKIQRTERGDSAVYLCASSLTGPAEAFFGQGTRLTVV.

The CDR3: CASRYGGDSHSPLHF. CDR3 nucleotide sequence: TGTGCCAGCAGGTACGGGGGGGACAGCCATTCACCCCTCCACTTT. The chain carries TRBV5-4 and TRBJ1-6, with 7 bases lining up with TRBD1. This CDR3 contains 15 residues. V shed 5 bases and J 8 bases; nucleotides not matched to a gene: 10. Germline V gene data show CDR1 as SGHNT and CDR2 as YYREEE (reference sequence).

In DNA, the CDR3 is TGTGCCCAGCAGATAAGATATGGGCGACAGATGTATAATTCACCCCTCCACTTT. The encoded protein is CAQQIRYGRQMYNSPLHF. The chain is built from TRBV21-1 and TRBJ1-6; the tabulated D call, TRBD1, remains unverified against the DNA. TRBV21-1 is listed as a pseudogene. The CDR3 contains 18 residues.

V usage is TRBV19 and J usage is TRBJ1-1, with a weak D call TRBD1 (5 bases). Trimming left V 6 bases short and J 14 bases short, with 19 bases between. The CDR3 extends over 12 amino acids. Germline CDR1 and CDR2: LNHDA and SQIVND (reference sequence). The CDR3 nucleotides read TGTGCCAGTAGAGGGGAGGCATATGATGACTTCTTT. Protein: CASRGEAYDDFF.

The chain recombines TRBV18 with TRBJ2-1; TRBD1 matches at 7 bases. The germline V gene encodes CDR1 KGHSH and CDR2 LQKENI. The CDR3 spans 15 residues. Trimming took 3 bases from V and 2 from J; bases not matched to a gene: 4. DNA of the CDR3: TGTGCCAGCTCACCTACGGGGACAGCCTACAATGAGCAGTTCTTC. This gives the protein CASSPTGTAYNEQFF.

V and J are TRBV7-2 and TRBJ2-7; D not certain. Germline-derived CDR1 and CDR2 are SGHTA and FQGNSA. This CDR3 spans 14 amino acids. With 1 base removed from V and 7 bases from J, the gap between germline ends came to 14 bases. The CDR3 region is CASSLGGSLQEQYF. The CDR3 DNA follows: TGTGCCAGCAGCTTAGGTGGCAGCCTCCAAGAGCAGTACTTC.

This CDR3 is CSVVRGTSWSREQYF. The CDR3 nucleotides are TGCAGCGTAGTACGCGGGACTAGCTGGTCTCGTGAGCAGTACTTC. The chain couples TRBV29-1 to TRBJ2-7; TRBD2 aligns across 9 bases. The V and J ends lost 6 bases and 7 bases, in that order; junction bases with no gene match: 16. This CDR3 is built from 15 residues. The germline gives CDR1 SQVTM, CDR2 ANQGSEA.

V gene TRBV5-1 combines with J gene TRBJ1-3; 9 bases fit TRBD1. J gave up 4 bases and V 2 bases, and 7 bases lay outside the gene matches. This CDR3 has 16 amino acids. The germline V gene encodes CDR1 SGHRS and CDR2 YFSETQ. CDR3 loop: CASSFDRGTAGNTIYF. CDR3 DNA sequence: TGCGCCAGCAGCTTTGACAGGGGGACTGCCGGAAACACCATATATTTT.

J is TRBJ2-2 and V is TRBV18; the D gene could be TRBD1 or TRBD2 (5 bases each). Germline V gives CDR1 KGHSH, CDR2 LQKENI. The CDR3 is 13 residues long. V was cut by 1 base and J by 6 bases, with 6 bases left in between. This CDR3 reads CASSPLGAGELFF. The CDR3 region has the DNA TGTGCCAGCTCACCACTGGGGGCCGGGGAGCTGTTTTTT.

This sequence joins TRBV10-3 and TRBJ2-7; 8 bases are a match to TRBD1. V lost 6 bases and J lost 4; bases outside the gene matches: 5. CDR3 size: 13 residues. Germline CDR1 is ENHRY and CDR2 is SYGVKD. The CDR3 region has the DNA TGTGCCATCAGGATAGGACAGGGTTACGAGCAGTACTTC. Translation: CAIRIGQGYEQYF.

The CDR3, as DNA: TGCGCCAGCAGCACCGGACTATCAGATACGCAGTATTTT. This gives the protein CASSTGLSDTQYF. The rearrangement joins TRBV5-1 to TRBJ2-3; a possible D gene is TRBD2 (6 bases). Trimming stripped 4 bases from V and 4 bases from J, with 10 bases between. The CDR3 is made up of 13 amino acids. CDR1 is SGHRS and CDR2 is YFSETQ in the germline V gene.

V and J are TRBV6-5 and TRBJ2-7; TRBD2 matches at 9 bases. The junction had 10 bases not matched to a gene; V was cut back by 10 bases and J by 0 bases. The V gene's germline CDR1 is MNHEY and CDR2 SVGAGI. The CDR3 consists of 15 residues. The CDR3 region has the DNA TGTGCCATCAAGAACAGCGGGGGGCCCTCCTACGAGCAGTACTTC. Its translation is CAIKNSGGPSYEQYF.

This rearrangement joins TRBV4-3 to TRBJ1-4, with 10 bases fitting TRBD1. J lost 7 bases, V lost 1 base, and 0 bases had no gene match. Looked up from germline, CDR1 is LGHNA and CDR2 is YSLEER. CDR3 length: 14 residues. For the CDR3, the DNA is TGCGCCAGCAGCCAAGGACAGGGGGCTGAAAAACTGTTTTTT. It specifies CASSQGQGAEKLFF.

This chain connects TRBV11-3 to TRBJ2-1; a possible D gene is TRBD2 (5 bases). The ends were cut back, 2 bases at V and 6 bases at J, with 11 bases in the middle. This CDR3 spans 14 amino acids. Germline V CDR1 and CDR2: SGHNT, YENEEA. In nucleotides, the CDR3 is TGTGCCAGCAGCTTATTCAGGACTCCCAATGAGCAGTTCTTC. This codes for CASSLFRTPNEQFF.

The CDR3 sequence is CASSQVVGGYNEQFF. The CDR3 nucleotides are TGTGCCAGCAGCCAAGTTGTAGGGGGATACAATGAGCAGTTCTTC. This chain joins TRBV3-1 (or the pseudogene TRBV3-2) and TRBJ2-1; a possible D gene is TRBD1 (6 bases). Trimming took off 1 base at V and 4 bases at J, with 11 bases between the two ends. Germline CDR1 is LGHDT and CDR2 is YNNKEL (reference sequence). CDR3 length: 15 amino acids.

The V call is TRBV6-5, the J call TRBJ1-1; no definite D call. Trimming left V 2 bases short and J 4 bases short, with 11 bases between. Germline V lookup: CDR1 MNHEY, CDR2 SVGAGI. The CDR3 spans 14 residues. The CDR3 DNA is TGTGCCAGCAGTTACACATCCTGGGGCACTGAAGCTTTCTTT. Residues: CASSYTSWGTEAFF.

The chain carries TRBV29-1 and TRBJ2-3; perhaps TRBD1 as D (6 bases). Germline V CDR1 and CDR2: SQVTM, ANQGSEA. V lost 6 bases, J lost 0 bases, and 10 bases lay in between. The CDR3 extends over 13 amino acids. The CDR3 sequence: CSVPGQSTDTQYF. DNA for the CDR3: TGCAGCGTCCCGGGACAAAGCACAGATACGCAGTATTTT.

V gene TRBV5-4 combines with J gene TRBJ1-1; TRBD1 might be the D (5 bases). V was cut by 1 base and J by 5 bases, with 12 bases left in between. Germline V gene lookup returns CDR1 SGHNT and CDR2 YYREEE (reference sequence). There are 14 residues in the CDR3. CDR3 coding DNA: TGTGCCAGCAGCTTGATGGCGGGGGGGACTGAAGCTTTCTTT. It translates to CASSLMAGGTEAFF. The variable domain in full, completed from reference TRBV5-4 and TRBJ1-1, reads ETGVTQSPTHLIKTRGQQVTLRCSSQSGHNTVSWYQQALGQGPQFIFQYYREEENGRGNFPPRFSGLQFPNYSSELNVNALELDDSALYLCASSLMAGGTEAFFGQGTRLTVV.

In DNA form, the CDR3 reads TGTGCCAGCTCACCTGGGGGGATATATGGCTACACCTTC. It encodes CASSPGGIYGYTF. The V and J genes are TRBV18 and TRBJ1-2; a possible D gene is TRBD1 (5 bases). The CDR3 has 13 amino acids. Germline loops: CDR1 KGHSH, CDR2 LQKENI. Trimming cost V 3 bases and J 5 bases, with 10 bases left between them.

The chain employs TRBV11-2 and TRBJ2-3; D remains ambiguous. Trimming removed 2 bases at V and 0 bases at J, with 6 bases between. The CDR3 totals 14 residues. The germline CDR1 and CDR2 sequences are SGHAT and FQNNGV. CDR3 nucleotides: TGTGCCAGCAGCTTACTCGGCAGCACAGATACGCAGTATTTT. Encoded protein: CASSLLGSTDTQYF. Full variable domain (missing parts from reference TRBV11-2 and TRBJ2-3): EAGVAQSPRYKIIEKRQSVAFWCNPISGHATLYWYQQILGQGPKLLIQFQNNGVVDDSQLPKDRFSAERLKGVDSTLKIQPAKLEDSAVYLCASSLLGSTDTQYFGPGTRLTVL.

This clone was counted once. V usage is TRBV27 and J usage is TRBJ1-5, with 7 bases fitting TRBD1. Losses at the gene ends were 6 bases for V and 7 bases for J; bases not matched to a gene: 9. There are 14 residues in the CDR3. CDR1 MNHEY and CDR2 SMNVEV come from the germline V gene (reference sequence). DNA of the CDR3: TGTGCCAGCAGGAGACAGGGCGGGGAACAGCCCCAGCATTTT. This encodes CASRRQGGEQPQHF.

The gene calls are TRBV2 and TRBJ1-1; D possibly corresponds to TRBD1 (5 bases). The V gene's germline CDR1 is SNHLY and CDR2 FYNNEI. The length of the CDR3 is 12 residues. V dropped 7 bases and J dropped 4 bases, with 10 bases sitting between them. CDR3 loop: CASMGGSTEAFF. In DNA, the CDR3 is TGTGCCAGCATGGGGGGGAGCACTGAAGCTTTCTTT. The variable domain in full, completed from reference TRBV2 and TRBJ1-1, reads EPEVTQTPSHQVTQMGQEVILRCVPISNHLYFYWYRQILGQKVEFLVSFYNNEISEKSEIFDDQFSVERPDGSNFTLKIRSTKLEDSAMYFCASMGGSTEAFFGQGTRLTVV.

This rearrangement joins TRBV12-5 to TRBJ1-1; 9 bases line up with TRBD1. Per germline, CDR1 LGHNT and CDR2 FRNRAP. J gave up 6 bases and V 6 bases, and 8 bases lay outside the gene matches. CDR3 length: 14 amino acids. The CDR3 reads CASGGDRVWAEAFF. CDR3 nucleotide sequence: TGTGCTAGTGGGGGGGACAGGGTATGGGCTGAAGCTTTCTTT.

The CDR3 loop is CASSLESAGGAGGYTF. The CDR3 nucleotides read TGCGCCAGCAGCTTGGAATCGGCAGGGGGCGCGGGTGGCTACACCTTC. This chain links TRBV5-1 with TRBJ1-2; 8 nucleotides line up with TRBD1. The CDR3 loop spans 16 amino acids. Trimming at V came to 0 bases and at J to 7 bases, leaving 11 bases not matched to a gene. The V gene's germline CDR1 is SGHRS and CDR2 YFSETQ.

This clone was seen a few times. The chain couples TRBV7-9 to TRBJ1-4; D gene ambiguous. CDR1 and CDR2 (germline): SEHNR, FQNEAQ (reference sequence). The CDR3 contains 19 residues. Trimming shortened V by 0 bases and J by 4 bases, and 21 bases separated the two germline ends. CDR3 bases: TGTGCCAGCAGCTTAGCACGAAGTTCTTTCACCCTCGATAATGAAAAACTGTTTTTT. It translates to CASSLARSSFTLDNEKLFF.